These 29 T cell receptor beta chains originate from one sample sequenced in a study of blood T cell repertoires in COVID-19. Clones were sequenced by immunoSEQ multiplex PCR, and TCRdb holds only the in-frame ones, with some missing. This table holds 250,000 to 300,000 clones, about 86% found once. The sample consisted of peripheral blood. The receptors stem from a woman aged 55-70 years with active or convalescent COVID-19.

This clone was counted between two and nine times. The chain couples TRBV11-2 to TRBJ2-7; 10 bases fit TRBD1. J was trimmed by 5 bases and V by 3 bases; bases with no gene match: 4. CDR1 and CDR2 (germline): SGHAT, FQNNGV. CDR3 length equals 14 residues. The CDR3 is CASSLTGGVDEQYF. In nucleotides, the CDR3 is TGTGCCAGCAGCTTGACAGGGGGCGTCGACGAGCAGTACTTC.

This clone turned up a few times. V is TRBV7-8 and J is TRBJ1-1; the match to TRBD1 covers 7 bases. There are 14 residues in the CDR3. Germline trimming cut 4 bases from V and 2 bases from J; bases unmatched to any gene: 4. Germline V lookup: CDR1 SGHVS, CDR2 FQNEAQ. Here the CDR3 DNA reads TGTGCCAGCAGCTCGGGACAGTTTAACACTGAAGCTTTCTTT. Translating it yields CASSSGQFNTEAFF.

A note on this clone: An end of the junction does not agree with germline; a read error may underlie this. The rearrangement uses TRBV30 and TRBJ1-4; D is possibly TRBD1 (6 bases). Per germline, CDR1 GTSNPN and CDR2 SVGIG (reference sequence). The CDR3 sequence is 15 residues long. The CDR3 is CARSGGPTTNEKLFF. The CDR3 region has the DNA TGTGCCCGGAGCGGGGGGCCGACAACTAATGAAAAACTGTTTTTT.

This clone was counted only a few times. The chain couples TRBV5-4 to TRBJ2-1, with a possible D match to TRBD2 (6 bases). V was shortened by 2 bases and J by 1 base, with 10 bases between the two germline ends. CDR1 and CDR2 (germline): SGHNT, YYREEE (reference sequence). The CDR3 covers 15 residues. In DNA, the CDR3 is TGTGCCAGCAGCTTTGAGGGACTGTCCTACAATGAGCAGTTCTTC. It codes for CASSFEGLSYNEQFF.

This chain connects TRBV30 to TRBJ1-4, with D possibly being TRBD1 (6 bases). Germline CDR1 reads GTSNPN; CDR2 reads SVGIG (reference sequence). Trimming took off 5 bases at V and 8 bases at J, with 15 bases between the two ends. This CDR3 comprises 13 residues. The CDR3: CAWCDRWREKLFF. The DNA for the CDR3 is TGTGCCTGGTGCGACAGGTGGAGGGAAAAACTGTTTTTT.

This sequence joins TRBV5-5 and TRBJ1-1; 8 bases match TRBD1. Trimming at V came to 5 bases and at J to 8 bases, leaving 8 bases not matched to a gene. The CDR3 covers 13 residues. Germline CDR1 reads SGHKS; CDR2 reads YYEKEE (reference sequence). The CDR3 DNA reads TGTGCCAGCAGTCAGACAGGGGCCCAAGAAGCTTTCTTT. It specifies CASSQTGAQEAFF.

The CDR3 coding sequence is TGTGCCACCAGCAGTGGCGAACGAACTAGCGGTTTGAGGGATACGCAGTATTTT. It yields the protein CATSSGERTSGLRDTQYF. The rearrangement uses TRBV15 and TRBJ2-3, with 8 bases lining up with TRBD2. V dropped 3 bases and J dropped 6; count of bases not matched to a gene: 17. This CDR3 spans 18 amino acids. Germline lookup yields CDR1 LNHNV and CDR2 YYDKDF (reference sequence).

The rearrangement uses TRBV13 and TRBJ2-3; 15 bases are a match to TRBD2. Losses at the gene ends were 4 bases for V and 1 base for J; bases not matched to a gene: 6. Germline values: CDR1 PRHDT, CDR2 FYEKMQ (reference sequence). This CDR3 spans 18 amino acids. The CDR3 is CASSSGLAGGLGTDTQYF. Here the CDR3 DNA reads TGTGCCAGCAGCTCCGGACTAGCGGGGGGGCTGGGCACAGATACGCAGTATTTT.

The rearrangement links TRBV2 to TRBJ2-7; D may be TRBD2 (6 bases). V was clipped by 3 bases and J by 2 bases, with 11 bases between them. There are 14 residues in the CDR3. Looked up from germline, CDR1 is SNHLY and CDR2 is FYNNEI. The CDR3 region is CASSDAGLPYEQYF. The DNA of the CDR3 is TGTGCCAGCAGTGATGCGGGGCTGCCCTACGAGCAGTACTTC.

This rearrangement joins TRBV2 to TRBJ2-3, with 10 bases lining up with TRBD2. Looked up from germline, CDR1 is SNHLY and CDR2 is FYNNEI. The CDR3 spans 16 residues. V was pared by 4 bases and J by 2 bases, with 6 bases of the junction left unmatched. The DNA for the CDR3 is TGTGCCAGCAGTGGAAAAGGGACTAGCGACACAGATACGCAGTATTTT. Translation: CASSGKGTSDTDTQYF.

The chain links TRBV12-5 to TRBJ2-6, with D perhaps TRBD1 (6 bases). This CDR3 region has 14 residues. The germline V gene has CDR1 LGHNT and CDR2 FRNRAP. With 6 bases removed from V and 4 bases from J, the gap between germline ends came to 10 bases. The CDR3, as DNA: TGTGCTAGTGGAACAGGGAACGGGGCCAACGTCCTGACTTTC. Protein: CASGTGNGANVLTF.

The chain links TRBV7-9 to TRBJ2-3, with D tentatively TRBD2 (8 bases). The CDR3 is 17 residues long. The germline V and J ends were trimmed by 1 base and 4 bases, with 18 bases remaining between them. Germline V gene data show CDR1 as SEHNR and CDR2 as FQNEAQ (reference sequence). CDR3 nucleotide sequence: TGTGCCAGCAGCTTAGGAGGGGGACTAGGGGGCTCAGATACGCAGTATTTT. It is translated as CASSLGGGLGGSDTQYF.

The CDR3 DNA follows: TGCAGTGCTAGTCGCGGGGGCATAAGTACAGATACGCAGTATTTT. Translated: CSASRGGISTDTQYF. The J gene is TRBJ2-3, the V gene TRBV20-1; maybe TRBD2 (7 bases). The germline CDR1 and CDR2 sequences are DFQATT and SNEGSKA (reference sequence). Between the trimmed V and J ends, which lost 3 bases and 3 bases, there was a span of 16 bases. The length of the CDR3 is 15 residues.

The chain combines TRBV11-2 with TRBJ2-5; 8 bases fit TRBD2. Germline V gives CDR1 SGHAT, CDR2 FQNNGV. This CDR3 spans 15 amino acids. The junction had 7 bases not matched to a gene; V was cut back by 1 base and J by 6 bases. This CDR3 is CASSLVYGGGQTQYF. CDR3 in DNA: TGTGCCAGCAGCTTAGTCTACGGGGGGGGCCAGACCCAGTACTTC. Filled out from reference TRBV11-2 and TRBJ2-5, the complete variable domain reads EAGVAQSPRYKIIEKRQSVAFWCNPISGHATLYWYQQILGQGPKLLIQFQNNGVVDDSQLPKDRFSAERLKGVDSTLKIQPAKLEDSAVYLCASSLVYGGGQTQYFGPGTRLLVL.

The CDR3 DNA reads as TGTGCCAGCAGCTTAGGGGGACAGGGGGAGAACTATGGCTACACCTTC. Protein product: CASSLGGQGENYGYTF. V is TRBV7-3 and J is TRBJ1-2; TRBD1 agrees at 11 bases. V gave up 2 bases and J gave up 2 bases; unmatched junction bases: 4. The CDR3 is 16 residues long. Germline assignment: CDR1 SGHTA and CDR2 FQGTGA.

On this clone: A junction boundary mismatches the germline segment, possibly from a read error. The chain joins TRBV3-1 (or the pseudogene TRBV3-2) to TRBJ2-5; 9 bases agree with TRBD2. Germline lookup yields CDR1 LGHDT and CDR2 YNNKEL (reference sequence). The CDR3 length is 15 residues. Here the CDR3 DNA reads TGTGCCAGCAGCCAAGGGGGACTAGCAGTAGAGTCCCAGTACTTC. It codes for CASSQGGLAVESQYF.

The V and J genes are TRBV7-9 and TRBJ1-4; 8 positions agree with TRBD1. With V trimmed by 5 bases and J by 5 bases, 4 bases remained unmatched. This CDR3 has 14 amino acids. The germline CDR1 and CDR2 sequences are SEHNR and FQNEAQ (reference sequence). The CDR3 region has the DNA TGTGCCAGCAGCCGGACAGGGAAAAATGAAAAACTGTTTTTT. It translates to CASSRTGKNEKLFF.

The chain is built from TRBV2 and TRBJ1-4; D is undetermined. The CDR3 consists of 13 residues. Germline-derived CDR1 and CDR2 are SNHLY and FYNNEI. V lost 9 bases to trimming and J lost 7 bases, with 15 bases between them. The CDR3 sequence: CASSRGVGEKLFF. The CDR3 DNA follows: TGTGCCAGTAGCCGGGGAGTAGGTGAAAAACTGTTTTTT.

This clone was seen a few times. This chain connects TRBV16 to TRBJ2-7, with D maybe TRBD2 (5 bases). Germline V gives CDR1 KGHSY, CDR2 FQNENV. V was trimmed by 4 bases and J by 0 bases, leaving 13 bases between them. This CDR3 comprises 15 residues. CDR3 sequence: CASSPRRGSSYEQYF. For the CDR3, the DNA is TGTGCCAGCAGCCCACGCCGGGGATCCTCCTACGAGCAGTACTTC. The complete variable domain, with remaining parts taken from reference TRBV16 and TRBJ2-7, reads GEEVAQTPKHLVRGEGQKAKLYCAPIKGHSYVFWYQQVLKNEFKFLISFQNENVFDETGMPKERFSAKCLPNSPCSLEIQATKLEDSAVYFCASSPRRGSSYEQYFGPGTRLTVT.

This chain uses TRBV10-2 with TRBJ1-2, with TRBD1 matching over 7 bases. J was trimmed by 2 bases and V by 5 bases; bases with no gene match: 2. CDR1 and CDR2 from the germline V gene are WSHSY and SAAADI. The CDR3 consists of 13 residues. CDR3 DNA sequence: TGCGCCAGCAGTAAACAGGGGAACTATGGCTACACCTTC. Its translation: CASSKQGNYGYTF.

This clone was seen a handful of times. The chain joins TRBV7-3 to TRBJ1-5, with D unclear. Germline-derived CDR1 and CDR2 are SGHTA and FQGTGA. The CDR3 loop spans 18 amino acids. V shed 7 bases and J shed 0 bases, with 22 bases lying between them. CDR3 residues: CASITTPTTYYSNQPQHF. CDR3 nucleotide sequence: TGTGCCAGCATCACTACTCCGACGACTTACTATAGCAATCAGCCCCAGCATTTT.

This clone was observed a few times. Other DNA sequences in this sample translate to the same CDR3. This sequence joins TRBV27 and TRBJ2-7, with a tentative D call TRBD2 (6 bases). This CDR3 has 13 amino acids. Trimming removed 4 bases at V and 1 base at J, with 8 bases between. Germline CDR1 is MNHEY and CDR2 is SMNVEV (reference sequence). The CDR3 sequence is CASSSAGSYEQYF. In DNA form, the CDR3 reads TGTGCCAGCAGTTCGGCGGGGTCCTACGAGCAGTACTTC.

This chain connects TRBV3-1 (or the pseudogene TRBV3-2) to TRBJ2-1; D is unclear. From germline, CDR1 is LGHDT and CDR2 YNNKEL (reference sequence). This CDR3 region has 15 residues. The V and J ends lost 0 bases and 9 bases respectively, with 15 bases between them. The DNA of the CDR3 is TGTGCCAGCAGCCAAGAAGTGAGAGGTACCCGTGAGCAGTTCTTC. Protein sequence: CASSQEVRGTREQFF.

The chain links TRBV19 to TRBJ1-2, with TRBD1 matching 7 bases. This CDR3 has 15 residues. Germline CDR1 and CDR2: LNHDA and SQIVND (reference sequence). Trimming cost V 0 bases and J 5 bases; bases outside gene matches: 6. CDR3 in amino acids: CASSIEHRGRYGYTF. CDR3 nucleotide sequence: TGTGCCAGTAGTATAGAACACAGGGGTCGATATGGCTACACCTTC.

Here the CDR3 DNA reads TGTGCCAGTAGTGAGCAGGGGCGTGAAAAACTGTTTTTT. Its protein product is CASSEQGREKLFF. The chain employs TRBV19 and TRBJ1-4, with TRBD1 as a possible D gene (6 bases). CDR1 LNHDA and CDR2 SQIVND come from the germline V gene (reference sequence). V dropped 5 bases and J dropped 7 bases, with 11 bases sitting between them. The length of the CDR3 is 13 residues.

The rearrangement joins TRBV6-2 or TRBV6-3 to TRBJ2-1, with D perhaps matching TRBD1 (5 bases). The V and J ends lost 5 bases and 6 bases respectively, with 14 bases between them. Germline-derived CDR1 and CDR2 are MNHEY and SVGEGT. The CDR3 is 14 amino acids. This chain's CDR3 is CASSGWQGVNEQFF. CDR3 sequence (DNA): TGTGCCAGCAGTGGGTGGCAGGGCGTCAATGAGCAGTTCTTC.

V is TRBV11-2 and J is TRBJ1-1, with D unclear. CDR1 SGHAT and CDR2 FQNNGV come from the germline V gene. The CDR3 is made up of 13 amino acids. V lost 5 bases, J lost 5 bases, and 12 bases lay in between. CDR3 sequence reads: CASSPRAWTEAFF. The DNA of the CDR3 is TGTGCCAGCAGCCCAAGAGCATGGACTGAAGCTTTCTTT.

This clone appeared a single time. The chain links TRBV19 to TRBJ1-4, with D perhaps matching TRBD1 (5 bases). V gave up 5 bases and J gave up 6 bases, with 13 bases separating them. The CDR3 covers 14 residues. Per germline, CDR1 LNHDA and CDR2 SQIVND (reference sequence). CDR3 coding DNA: TGTGCCAGTAGTGAAGGACATTGGGATGAAAAACTGTTTTTT. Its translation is CASSEGHWDEKLFF. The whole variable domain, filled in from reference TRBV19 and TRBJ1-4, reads DGGITQSPKYLFRKEGQNVTLSCEQNLNHDAMYWYRQDPGQGLRLIYYSQIVNDFQKGDIAEGYSVSREKKESFPLTVTSAQKNPTAFYLCASSEGHWDEKLFFGSGTQLSVL.

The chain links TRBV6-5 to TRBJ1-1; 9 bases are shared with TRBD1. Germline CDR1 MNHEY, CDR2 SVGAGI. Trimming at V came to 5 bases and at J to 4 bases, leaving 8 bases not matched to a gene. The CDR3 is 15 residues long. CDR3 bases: TGTGCCAGCAGTCCGGGGACAGGGACGAGCACTGAAGCTTTCTTT. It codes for CASSPGTGTSTEAFF.